This T cell receptor beta chain was recorded in a study of Ad26.COV2.S vaccination and SARS-CoV-2 variants. Study-level background: Administration of Ad26.COV2.S was intramuscular, either once or twice 56 days apart. The study, taken as a whole, reports: TCR breadth and depth estimates may have understated total T cell responses. Vaccine recipients posted higher spike-specific TCR breadth than their placebo counterparts.

V dropped 3 bases and J dropped 13 bases, with 17 bases sitting between them. The CDR3 is 13 residues long. The germline gives CDR1 SGHVS, CDR2 FQNEAQ. Treatment given: about 20 received Ad26.COV2.S at low or high dose, single or two shots; about 5 received placebo; per-sample allocation not given. Samples analyzed were those drawn on day 63 after the first vaccine or placebo injection. Profiled with immunoSEQ multiplex PCR; TCRdb holds only in-frame clones, not every one. The table includes about 400,000 clones, 83% detected once. A word on this clone: What it recognizes is unknown.

This sequence joins TRBV7-8 and TRBJ2-3, with D unclear. This TCR was recovered from a person aged 18-65 years who received the Ad26.COV2.S COVID-19 vaccine or a placebo. This specimen was peripheral blood, taken in a trial of Ad26.COV2.S vaccine versus placebo. The CDR3 region has the DNA TGTGCCAGCAGCTTTCGAGGTGCCCGGGTGAAGTATTTT. As protein: CASSFRGARVKYF.